What follows is one TCR beta chain and its context. Germline assignment: CDR1 KGHDR and CDR2 SFDVKD. Unmatched junction bases numbered 11, after V lost 7 bases and J lost 7 bases. This CDR3 region has 15 residues. The data belong to a study of blood T cell repertoires in COVID-19. Across the study: There were acute and convalescent COVID-19 samples, and they came from the United States, Italy and Spain.

Either two negative PCRs, clearance, or symptom resolution qualified Cohort 3 donors as recovered. Measured with immunoSEQ multiplex PCR; TCRdb has only the in-frame clones, and not every one. The repertoire holds some 270,000 clones, approximately 83% seen once, with about 3% in the top ten. The sequence was obtained from a man between 50 and 59 years old who had recovered from COVID-19. J is TRBJ2-1 and V is TRBV24-1; 8 bases line up with TRBD1. Sequenced material: PBMCs or T cells enriched from blood (not recorded which). DNA for the CDR3: TGTGCCACCAGCCTTGGACAGGGAAGAAGGAATGAGCAGTTCTTC. The encoded protein is CATSLGQGRRNEQFF.